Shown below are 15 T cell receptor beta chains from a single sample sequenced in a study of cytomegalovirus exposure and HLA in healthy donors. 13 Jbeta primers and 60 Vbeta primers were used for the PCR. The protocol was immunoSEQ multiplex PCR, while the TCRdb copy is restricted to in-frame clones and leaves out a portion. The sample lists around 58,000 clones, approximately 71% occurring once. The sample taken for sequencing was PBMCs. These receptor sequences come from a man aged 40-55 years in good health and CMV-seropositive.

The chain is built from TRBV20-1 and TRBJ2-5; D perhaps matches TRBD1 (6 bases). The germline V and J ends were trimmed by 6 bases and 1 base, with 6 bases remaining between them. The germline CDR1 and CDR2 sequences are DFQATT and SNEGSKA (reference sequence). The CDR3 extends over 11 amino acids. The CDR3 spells CSAGGQETQYF. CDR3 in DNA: TGCAGTGCAGGGGGCCAAGAGACCCAGTACTTC.

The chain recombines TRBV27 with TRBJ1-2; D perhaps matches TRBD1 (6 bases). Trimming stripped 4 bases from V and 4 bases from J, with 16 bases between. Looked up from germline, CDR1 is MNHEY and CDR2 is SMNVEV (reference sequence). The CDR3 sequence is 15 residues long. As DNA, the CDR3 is TGTGCCAGCAGTTCCCCTGCAGGGGCTTCCTATGGCTACACCTTC. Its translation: CASSSPAGASYGYTF.

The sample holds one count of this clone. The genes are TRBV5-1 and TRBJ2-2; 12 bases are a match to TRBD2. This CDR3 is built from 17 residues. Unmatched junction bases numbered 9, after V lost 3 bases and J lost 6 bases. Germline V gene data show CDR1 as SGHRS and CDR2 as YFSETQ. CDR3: CASSSRTSGVEAGELFF. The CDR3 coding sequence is TGCGCCAGCAGCTCCCGGACTAGCGGGGTGGAAGCCGGGGAGCTGTTTTTT.

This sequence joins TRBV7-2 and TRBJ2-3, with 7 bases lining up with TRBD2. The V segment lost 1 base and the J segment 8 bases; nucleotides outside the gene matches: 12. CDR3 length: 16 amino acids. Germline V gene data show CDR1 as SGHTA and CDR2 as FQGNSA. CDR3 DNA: TGTGCCAGCAGCTTAGGTTCAGCGGGATCGGGGGGTACGCAGTATTTT. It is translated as CASSLGSAGSGGTQYF.

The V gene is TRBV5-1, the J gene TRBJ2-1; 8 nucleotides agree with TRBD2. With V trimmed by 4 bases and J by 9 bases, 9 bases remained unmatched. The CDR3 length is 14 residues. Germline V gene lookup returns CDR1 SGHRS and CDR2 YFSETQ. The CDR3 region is CASSPDAGGTEQFF. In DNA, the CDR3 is TGCGCCAGCAGCCCGGATGCGGGAGGAACTGAGCAGTTCTTC.

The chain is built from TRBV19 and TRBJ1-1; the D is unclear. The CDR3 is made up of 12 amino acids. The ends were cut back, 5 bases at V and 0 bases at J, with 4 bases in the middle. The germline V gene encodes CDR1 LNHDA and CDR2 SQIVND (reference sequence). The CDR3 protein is CASSDMNTEAFF. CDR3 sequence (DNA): TGTGCCAGTAGTGACATGAACACTGAAGCTTTCTTT.

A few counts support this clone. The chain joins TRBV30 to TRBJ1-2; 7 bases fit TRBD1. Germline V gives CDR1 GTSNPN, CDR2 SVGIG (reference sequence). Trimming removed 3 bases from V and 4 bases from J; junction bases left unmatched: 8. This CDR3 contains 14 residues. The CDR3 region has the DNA TGTGCCTGGAGAGGCGGCAGGGGGTCCTATGGCTACACCTTC. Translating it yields CAWRGGRGSYGYTF.

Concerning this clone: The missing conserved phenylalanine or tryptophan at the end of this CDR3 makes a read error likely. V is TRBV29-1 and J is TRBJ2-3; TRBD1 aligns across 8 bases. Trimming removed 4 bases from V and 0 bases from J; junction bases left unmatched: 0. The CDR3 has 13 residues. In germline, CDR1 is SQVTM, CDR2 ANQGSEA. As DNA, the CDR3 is TGCAGCGTTGGGACAGGGAGCACAGATACGCAGTATGTT. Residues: CSVGTGSTDTQYV.

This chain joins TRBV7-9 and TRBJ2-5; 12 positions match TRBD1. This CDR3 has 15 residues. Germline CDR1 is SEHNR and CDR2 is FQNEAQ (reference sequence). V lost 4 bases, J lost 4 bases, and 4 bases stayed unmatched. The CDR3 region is CASSSGQGAGETQYF. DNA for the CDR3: TGTGCCAGCAGCTCGGGACAGGGGGCCGGAGAGACCCAGTACTTC.

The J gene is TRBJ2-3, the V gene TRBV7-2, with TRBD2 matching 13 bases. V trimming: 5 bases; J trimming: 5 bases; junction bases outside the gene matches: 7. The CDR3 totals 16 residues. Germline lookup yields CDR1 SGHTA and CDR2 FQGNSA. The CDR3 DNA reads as TGTGCCAGCAGCACAACTAGCGGGGGGGCCCAAGATACGCAGTATTTT. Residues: CASSTTSGGAQDTQYF.

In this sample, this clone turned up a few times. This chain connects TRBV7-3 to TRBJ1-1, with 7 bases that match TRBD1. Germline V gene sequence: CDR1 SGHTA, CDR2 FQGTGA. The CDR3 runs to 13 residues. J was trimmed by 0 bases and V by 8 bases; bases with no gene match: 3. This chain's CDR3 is CASAGTVNTEAFF. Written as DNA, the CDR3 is TGTGCCAGCGCCGGGACAGTGAACACTGAAGCTTTCTTT. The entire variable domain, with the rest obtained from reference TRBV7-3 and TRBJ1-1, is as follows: GAGVSQTPSNKVTEKGKYVELRCDPISGHTALYWYRQSLGQGPEFLIYFQGTGAADDSGLPNDRFFAVRPEGSVSTLKIQRTERGDSAVYLCASAGTVNTEAFFGQGTRLTVV.

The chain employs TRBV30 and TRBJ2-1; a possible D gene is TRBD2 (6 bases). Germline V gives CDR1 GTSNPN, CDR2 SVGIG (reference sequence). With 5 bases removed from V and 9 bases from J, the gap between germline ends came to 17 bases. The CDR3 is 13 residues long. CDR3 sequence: CAWAGFDGGEQFF. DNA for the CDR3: TGTGCCTGGGCGGGGTTCGACGGGGGTGAGCAGTTCTTC.

The CDR3 protein is CASSIQGEGEKLFF. The CDR3 region has the DNA TGTGCCAGTAGTATTCAAGGGGAAGGTGAAAAACTGTTTTTT. This chain links TRBV19 with TRBJ1-4, with D tentatively TRBD1 (5 bases). Trimming removed 3 bases at V and 7 bases at J, with 12 bases between. The germline gives CDR1 LNHDA, CDR2 SQIVND (reference sequence). This CDR3 region has 14 residues. The variable domain in full, with the rest retrieved from reference TRBV19 and TRBJ1-4, is DGGITQSPKYLFRKEGQNVTLSCEQNLNHDAMYWYRQDPGQGLRLIYYSQIVNDFQKGDIAEGYSVSREKKESFPLTVTSAQKNPTAFYLCASSIQGEGEKLFFGSGTQLSVL.

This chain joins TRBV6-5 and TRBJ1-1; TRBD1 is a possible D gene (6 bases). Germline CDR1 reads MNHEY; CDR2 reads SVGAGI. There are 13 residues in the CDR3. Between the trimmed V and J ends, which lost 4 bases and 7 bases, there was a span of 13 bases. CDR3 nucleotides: TGTGCCAGCAGTTCCCAGAGGGGGTTTGAAGCTTTCTTT. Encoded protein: CASSSQRGFEAFF.

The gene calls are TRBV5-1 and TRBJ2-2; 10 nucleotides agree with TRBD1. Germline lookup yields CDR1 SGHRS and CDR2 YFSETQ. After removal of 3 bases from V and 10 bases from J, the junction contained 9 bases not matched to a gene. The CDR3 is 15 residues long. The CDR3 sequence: CASSSDRGELLELFF. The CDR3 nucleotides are TGCGCCAGCAGCTCGGACAGGGGGGAGTTATTGGAGCTGTTTTTT.